One sample yielded the 4 T cell receptor beta chains listed below, sequenced in a study of T cells after somatic rescue of genetic block. TCRdb's table, derived via immunoSEQ multiplex PCR, lists solely in-frame clones and lacks some. The sample has 110,000 or so clones, about 90% seen once. The sequenced material came from peripheral blood mononuclear cells (PBMCs). The receptors stem from a woman in her late teens or twenties.

Here the CDR3 DNA reads TGTGCCAGCAGCCCGACTAGCGGGGGGGCAGGTTGGAATGAGCAGTTCTTC. Translating gives CASSPTSGGAGWNEQFF. The chain is built from TRBV11-3 and TRBJ2-1, with TRBD2 matching over 14 bases. The CDR3 totals 17 residues. Germline trimming cut 5 bases from V and 7 bases from J; bases unmatched to any gene: 10. Germline values: CDR1 SGHNT, CDR2 YENEEA.

This clone appeared once. The chain joins TRBV14 to TRBJ1-6; D remains ambiguous. This CDR3 is 14 amino acids long. Trimming took 4 bases from V and 8 from J, leaving 12 bases between them. Per germline, CDR1 SGHDN and CDR2 FVKESK. This chain's CDR3 is CASSRVGRDSPLHF. Written as DNA, the CDR3 is TGTGCCAGCAGCCGAGTGGGGAGAGATTCACCCCTCCACTTT.

This sequence joins TRBV21-1 and TRBJ1-4. TRBV21-1 is tagged as a pseudogene. The CDR3 loop spans 17 amino acids. The CDR3 is CASSARTDTATNEKLFF. CDR3 in DNA: TGTGCCAGCAGCGCCCGGACTGACACCGCAACTAATGAAAAACTGTTTTTT.

The chain carries TRBV7-9 and TRBJ1-1; maybe TRBD1 (6 bases). CDR1 and CDR2 (germline): SEHNR, FQNEAQ (reference sequence). The CDR3 is 14 residues long. V lost 6 bases and J 1 base, leaving 12 bases between the germline ends. The CDR3 is CASSLRGANTEAFF. The CDR3 DNA is TGTGCCAGCAGTCTCAGGGGAGCGAACACTGAAGCTTTCTTT.